Each of the 25 T cell receptor beta chains below was sequenced from the same sample in a study of T cells in Graves' hyperthyroidism and ophthalmopathy (dated by TCRdb to 2018 to 2020). Libraries were made using multiplex PCR. The sequencing machine was an Illumina HiSeq 2000. The TCR beta CDR3 regions were amplified from RNA transcripts. For the first round of RT-PCR on the TCR CDR3, the HTBI primer set was used together with the Qiagen OneStep RT-PCR kit. TCRdb reworked the public reads: Q25 trimming with fastp, MiXCR clone assembly, productive beta chains retained. One record per CDR3 amino acid sequence lists the most common genes and DNA. The sample profile shows 400,000 or so distinct CDR3 sequences; over 12% of them were found once. The top ten hold about 20% of the sample. Input material: blood. These TCRs come from a woman in her fifties or sixties with Graves' ophthalmopathy.

This clonotype was counted at least ten times. The chain combines TRBV11-2 with TRBJ2-5; TRBD2 agrees at 10 bases. Germline CDR1 SGHAT, CDR2 FQNNGV. The CDR3 has 16 amino acids. J gave up 1 base and V 4 bases, and 6 bases lay outside the gene matches. The CDR3 spells CASSYERGGFQETQYF. The CDR3, as DNA: TGTGCCAGCAGCTATGAGCGGGGGGGATTCCAAGAGACCCAGTACTTC.

The rearrangement links TRBV14 to TRBJ2-1; 13 nucleotides align to TRBD2. This CDR3 contains 20 residues. V lost 1 base to trimming and J lost 0 bases; unmatched junction nucleotides: 9. The germline CDR1 and CDR2 sequences are SGHDN and FVKESK. The CDR3 sequence is CASSQGLGLAGPSSYNEQFF. The CDR3 coding sequence is TGTGCCAGCAGCCAAGGCCTGGGACTAGCGGGACCCAGCTCCTACAATGAGCAGTTCTTC.

The sample holds many counts of this clonotype. V is TRBV30 and J is TRBJ2-2; D gene uncertain. V lost 1 base and J lost 2, with 5 bases in between. CDR1 GTSNPN and CDR2 SVGIG come from the germline V gene (reference sequence). This CDR3 region has 13 residues. CDR3 loop: CAWSGENTGELFF. As DNA, the CDR3 is TGTGCCTGGAGTGGGGAAAACACCGGGGAGCTGTTTTTT.

On this clonotype: One junction end disagrees with the germline gene, perhaps due to a read error. V and J are TRBV6-2 or TRBV6-3 and TRBJ2-1, with D possibly TRBD2 on 5 matching bases. Per the germline V gene, CDR1 is MNHEY and CDR2 is SVGEGT. The CDR3 runs 16 residues. In DNA form, the CDR3 reads TGTGCCAGCAATCCGGGATCCCGTTTATCCTACAATGAGCAGTCCTTC. Protein product: CASNPGSRLSYNEQSF.

This clonotype has a count of ten or more. The chain carries TRBV28 and TRBJ2-1; tentatively, D is TRBD1 or TRBD2 (5 bases each). Germline V gene lookup returns CDR1 MDHEN and CDR2 SYDVKM. The CDR3 length is 13 residues. Trimming stripped 5 bases from V and 7 bases from J, with 12 bases between. CDR3 protein: CASSPHWGNEQFF. CDR3 bases: TGTGCCAGCAGTCCCCACTGGGGGAATGAGCAGTTCTTC. Drawing the rest from reference TRBV28 and TRBJ2-1, the complete variable domain is DVKVTQSSRYLVKRTGEKVFLECVQDMDHENMFWYRQDPGLGLRLIYFSYDVKMKEKGDIPEGYSVSREKKERFSLILESASTNQTSMYLCASSPHWGNEQFFGPGTRLTVL.

This clonotype was seen ten or more times. This chain links TRBV18 with TRBJ2-1, with TRBD2 identical over 14 bases. In germline, CDR1 is KGHSH, CDR2 LQKENI. The CDR3 sequence is 17 residues long. Trimming removed 3 bases from V and 3 bases from J; junction bases left unmatched: 4. CDR3 region: CASSPGTSGSLYNEQFF. The DNA of the CDR3 is TGTGCCAGCTCACCCGGGACTAGCGGGAGCCTCTACAATGAGCAGTTCTTC. The full variable domain, in which reference TRBV18 and TRBJ2-1 provide the parts outside the CDR3, is NAGVMQNPRHLVRRRGQEARLRCSPMKGHSHVYWYRQLPEEGLKFMVYLQKENIIDESGMPKERFSAEFPKEGPSILRIQQVVRGDSAAYFCASSPGTSGSLYNEQFFGPGTRLTVL.

The chain links TRBV6-1 to TRBJ2-7, with a weak D call TRBD1 (6 bases). The CDR3 totals 12 residues. The germline V gene encodes CDR1 MNHNS and CDR2 SASEGT. Deletions cut 5 bases from V and 5 bases from J, with 10 bases between. CDR3: CASSPEGDEQYF. The CDR3 DNA follows: TGTGCCAGCAGTCCCGAGGGGGACGAGCAGTACTTC.

This clonotype was seen at least ten times. V gene TRBV10-3 combines with J gene TRBJ1-1; D unclear. Germline V CDR1 and CDR2: ENHRY, SYGVKD. V dropped 2 bases and J dropped 5 bases, with 3 bases sitting between them. This CDR3 region has 11 residues. The CDR3 region has the DNA TGTGCCATCAGTGAGCTTACTGAAGCTTTCTTT. This sequence encodes CAISELTEAFF.

This clonotype was detected only a few times. The V call is TRBV5-1, the J call TRBJ1-5; TRBD1 agrees at 11 bases. Germline CDR1 is SGHRS and CDR2 is YFSETQ. Unmatched junction bases numbered 3, after V lost 2 bases and J lost 5 bases. The CDR3 runs to 15 residues. DNA for the CDR3: TGCGCCAGCAGCTTTACGGGACAGGGGGATCAGCCCCAGCATTTT. It codes for CASSFTGQGDQPQHF. The full variable domain, completed using reference TRBV5-1 and TRBJ1-5, is KAGVTQTPRYLIKTRGQQVTLSCSPISGHRSVSWYQQTPGQGLQFLFEYFSETQRNKGNFPGRFSGRQFSNSRSEMNVSTLELGDSALYLCASSFTGQGDQPQHFGDGTRLSIL.

This clonotype was counted at least ten times. This chain joins TRBV19 and TRBJ2-1, with D perhaps matching TRBD2 (5 bases). Germline V gives CDR1 LNHDA, CDR2 SQIVND (reference sequence). The ends were cut back, 1 base at V and 9 bases at J, with 16 bases in the middle. The CDR3 totals 15 residues. CDR3 sequence (DNA): TGTGCCAGTAGTATAGGTAGCGAGCGCCGACGTGAGCAGTTCTTC. This sequence encodes CASSIGSERRREQFF. The whole variable domain, filled in from reference TRBV19 and TRBJ2-1, reads DGGITQSPKYLFRKEGQNVTLSCEQNLNHDAMYWYRQDPGQGLRLIYYSQIVNDFQKGDIAEGYSVSREKKESFPLTVTSAQKNPTAFYLCASSIGSERRREQFFGPGTRLTVL.

The genes are TRBV9 and TRBJ2-2; D is unresolved. With 4 bases removed from V and 6 bases from J, the gap between germline ends came to 19 bases. Germline V gives CDR1 SGDLS, CDR2 YYNGEE. The CDR3 extends over 16 amino acids. The CDR3 DNA sequence: TGTGCCAGCAGCCCGAGGAGTAGTAGTTCCGCCGGGGAGCTGTTTTTT. Its protein product is CASSPRSSSSAGELFF.

This clonotype was counted ten times or more. V is TRBV6-2 or TRBV6-3 and J is TRBJ2-2; perhaps TRBD2 as D (6 bases). The CDR3 has 15 amino acids. V was trimmed by 6 bases and J by 4 bases, leaving 15 bases between them. CDR1 is MNHEY, CDR2 SVGEGT, per germline. The CDR3 is CASSPRLVSTGELFF. The CDR3 DNA is TGTGCCAGCAGCCCCAGACTAGTATCCACCGGGGAGCTGTTTTTT.

Many counts were recorded for this clonotype. The J gene is TRBJ1-6, the V gene TRBV15; TRBD1 agrees at 10 bases. J lost 1 base, V lost 4 bases, and 7 bases had no gene match. The V gene's germline CDR1 is LNHNV and CDR2 YYDKDF (reference sequence). The CDR3 is made up of 18 amino acids. The CDR3 here is CATSTSTGGASYNSPLHF. In DNA, the CDR3 is TGTGCCACCAGCACCTCGACAGGGGGCGCGTCCTATAATTCACCCCTCCACTTT.

The chain employs TRBV28 and TRBJ2-3; TRBD1 agrees at 7 bases. V was pared by 7 bases and J by 2 bases, with 6 bases of the junction left unmatched. The CDR3 has 14 residues. CDR1 is MDHEN and CDR2 is SYDVKM in the germline V gene. CDR3 nucleotides: TGTGCCAGCATCTCGGGACAGTACACAGATACGCAGTATTTT. This translates into CASISGQYTDTQYF.

This clonotype occurred a few times. V is TRBV28 and J is TRBJ2-4; perhaps TRBD1 as D (6 bases). Germline values: CDR1 MDHEN, CDR2 SYDVKM. V shed 4 bases and J shed 6 bases, with 16 bases lying between them. This CDR3 spans 15 amino acids. This CDR3 is CASSSREGVRNIQYF. CDR3 coding DNA: TGTGCCAGCAGTTCCCGAGAGGGGGTGCGAAACATTCAGTACTTC.

This clonotype was found a few times. The gene calls are TRBV28 and TRBJ2-4; TRBD2 might be the D (6 bases). The CDR3 is made up of 14 amino acids. Trimming shortened V by 10 bases and J by 3 bases, and 16 bases separated the two germline ends. Germline V gene lookup returns CDR1 MDHEN and CDR2 SYDVKM. In DNA, the CDR3 is TGTGCCACCAAGGGGACTTGGGACAAAAACATTCAGTACTTC. This translates into CATKGTWDKNIQYF.

This clonotype was seen ten or more times. The chain employs TRBV10-3 and TRBJ2-2; the D is unclear. Germline CDR1 ENHRY, CDR2 SYGVKD. This CDR3 is 16 amino acids long. Trimming pared 0 bases from V and 5 bases from J, leaving 13 bases between. The CDR3 region has the DNA TGTGCCATCAGTGAGTCGATAGGGATGGTGACCGGGGAGCTGTTTTTT. It is translated as CAISESIGMVTGELFF.

This clonotype was seen ten or more times. This chain uses TRBV20-1 with TRBJ2-7, with D perhaps TRBD1 (5 bases). The CDR3 extends over 13 amino acids. Deletions cut 2 bases from V and 2 bases from J, with 10 bases between. CDR1 DFQATT and CDR2 SNEGSKA come from the germline V gene (reference sequence). The CDR3: CSARNRITYEQYF. The CDR3 DNA reads TGCAGTGCTAGAAACAGGATTACCTACGAGCAGTACTTC.

There are a few counts of this clonotype. The chain employs TRBV29-1 and TRBJ1-2, with TRBD1 matching 10 bases. With 3 bases clipped from V and 4 bases from J, the junction kept 5 bases outside the gene matches. Germline CDR1 reads SQVTM; CDR2 reads ANQGSEA. The CDR3 spans 14 residues. The CDR3 DNA reads TGCAGCGTTGAGGGGACAGGGGCCTTCTATGGCTACACCTTC. Translating gives CSVEGTGAFYGYTF.

The table lists this clonotype with a few counts. One end of the junction does not line up with germline, which may come from a read error. The V gene is TRBV18, the J gene TRBJ2-7; a possible D gene is TRBD2 (6 bases). The CDR3 sequence is 13 residues long. The germline gives CDR1 KGHSH, CDR2 LQKENI. In DNA form, the CDR3 reads TGTGCCAGCTCACCTTCGGAGGGCTACGGGCAGTACTTC. Residues: CASSPSEGYGQYF.

The count of this clonotype is one. The J gene is TRBJ2-5, the V gene TRBV2; 13 nucleotides line up with TRBD2. There are 17 residues in the CDR3. CDR1 and CDR2 from the germline V gene are SNHLY and FYNNEI. The J segment lost 5 bases and the V segment lost 0 bases, leaving 6 bases of the junction unmatched. CDR3 loop: CASSEATSGRAGETQYF. CDR3 in DNA: TGTGCCAGCAGTGAAGCTACTAGCGGGAGGGCCGGTGAGACCCAGTACTTC.

The chain links TRBV3-1 to TRBJ1-2; D gene unclear. The CDR3 contains 16 residues. V was trimmed by 0 bases and J by 2 bases, leaving 13 bases between them. Per germline, CDR1 LGHDT and CDR2 YNNKEL (reference sequence). The CDR3 sequence: CASSQERPRTNYGYTF. For the CDR3, the DNA is TGTGCCAGCAGCCAAGAACGTCCCAGGACGAACTATGGCTACACCTTC.

Concerning this clonotype itself: The junction does not match germline at one end; this may be a read error. This chain links TRBV19 with TRBJ2-6, with 7 bases lining up with TRBD1. This CDR3 has 15 residues. The germline V gene has CDR1 LNHDA and CDR2 SQIVND (reference sequence). DNA of the CDR3: TGTGCCAGTAGACCACAGGGGTTGGGGGCCAACGTCGTGACTTTC. The encoded protein is CASRPQGLGANVVTF.

The rearrangement links TRBV5-6 to TRBJ2-7; D remains ambiguous. Germline V gene data show CDR1 as SGHDT and CDR2 as YYEEEE. V was cut by 1 base and J by 5 bases, with 7 bases left in between. The CDR3 extends over 12 amino acids. The CDR3 nucleotides are TGTGCCAGCAGCTTGAACTATCACGAGCAGTACTTC. Translating it yields CASSLNYHEQYF.

Remarks on this clonotype: This may come from a read error, since a much larger clone is one base off. V is TRBV30 and J is TRBJ2-1; D is unresolved. The CDR3 spans 13 residues. CDR1 and CDR2 (germline): GTSNPN, SVGIG (reference sequence). The ends were cut back, 0 bases at V and 6 bases at J, with 9 bases in the middle. CDR3 in amino acids: CAWSVGSINEQFF. Written as DNA, the CDR3 is TGTGCCTGGAGTGTAGGGTCTATCAATGAGCAGTTCTTC.